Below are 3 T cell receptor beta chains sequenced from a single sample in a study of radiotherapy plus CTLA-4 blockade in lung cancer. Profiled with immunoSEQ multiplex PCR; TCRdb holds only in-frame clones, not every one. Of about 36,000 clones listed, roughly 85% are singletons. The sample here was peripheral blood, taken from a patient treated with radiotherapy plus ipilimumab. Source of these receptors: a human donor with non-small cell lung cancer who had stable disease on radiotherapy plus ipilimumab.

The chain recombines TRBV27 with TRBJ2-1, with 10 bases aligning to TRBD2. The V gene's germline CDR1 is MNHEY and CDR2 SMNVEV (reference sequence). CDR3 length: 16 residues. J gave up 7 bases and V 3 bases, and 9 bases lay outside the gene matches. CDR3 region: CASSFLAGVGVNEQFF. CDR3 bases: TGTGCCAGCAGTTTCCTAGCGGGAGTTGGGGTGAATGAGCAGTTCTTC.

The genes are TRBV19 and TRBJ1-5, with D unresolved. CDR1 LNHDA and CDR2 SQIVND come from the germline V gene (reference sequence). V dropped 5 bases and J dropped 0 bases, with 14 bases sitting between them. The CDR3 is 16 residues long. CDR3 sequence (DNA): TGTGCCAGTAGTGGGCGGGCCCTCTATAGCAATCAGCCCCAGCATTTT. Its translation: CASSGRALYSNQPQHF.

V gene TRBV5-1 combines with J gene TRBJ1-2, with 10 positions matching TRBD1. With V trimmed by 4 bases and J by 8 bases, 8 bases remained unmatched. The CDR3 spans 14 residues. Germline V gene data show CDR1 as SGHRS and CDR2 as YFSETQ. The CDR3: CASSLGGQGNGYTF. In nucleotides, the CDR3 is TGCGCCAGCAGCCTAGGGGGACAGGGGAACGGCTACACCTTC.